The sequence of this TCR beta chain was determined in a study of graft-versus-host responses after intestinal transplantation (TCRdb year 2021). About the full investigation: Multivisceral, liver-intestinal, or isolated intestinal transplants were received by the recipients. Every recipient was given anti-thymocyte globulin induction, followed by approximately 3 years of maintenance tacrolimus and steroids. After intestinal transplantation, graft-versus-host and host-versus-graft alloreactive T cell clones in the graft, circulation and bone marrow were tracked using bulk TCR-beta CDR3 sequencing. Alloreactive clones were identified by sequencing pre-transplant mixed lymphocyte reaction products and comparing these products with unstimulated pre-transplant donor and recipient T cells. The cohort enrolled 24 intestinal transplant recipients, one of whom was a retransplant, and a few patients without pretransplant specimens were excluded. Donor T cell macrochimerism was defined as a peak of at least 4% donor T cells among recipient peripheral blood mononuclear cells. Instead of going to the commercial service, samples from a few later patients were sequenced in-house on an Illumina MiSeq and processed with MiXCR. Overall study outcomes, separate from this receptor: Conclusions were limited by the relatively low number and heterogeneity of intestinal transplant patients. High GvH to HvG T cell clonal ratios were observed in the allografts of patients with donor T cell macrochimerism. GvH clones were detected in recipient bone marrow, and some appeared earlier in ileal mucosa or blood, consistent with an intestinal mucosal origin. Peak levels of circulating GvH clones were associated with declines in HvG clones early after transplant.

There are 14 amino acids in the CDR3, from cysteine to phenylalanine inclusive. Kept here is only the CDR3 DNA, which spans 42 bases and is read in frame from base 1. V and J lose 0 bases and 5 bases, and a span of 11 bases separates them. The CDR1 and CDR2 encoded by the germline V gene are MGHRA and YSYEKL. The sample's time point label is to be understood as: cells obtained before transplantation from donor or recipient. CD3+CD4+ and CD3+CD8+ populations were FACS-sorted from unstimulated pre-transplant donor and recipient cells taken from spleen or lymph nodes. As to this clone: This clone's antigen is unknown. No base qualities exist here, and no much larger clone lies one base off it.

The library came from the immunoSEQ multiplex PCR assay. For most patients, genomic DNA was isolated with the Qiagen DNeasy Blood and Tissue Kit and shipped frozen to Adaptive Biotechnologies for TCR sequencing. For most patients, high-throughput TCR-beta CDR3 sequencing of genomic DNA was performed by Adaptive Biotechnologies. Under the source paper's analysis protocol: TCR sequencing data were retrieved from Adaptive's ImmunoSEQ software for 18 patients, whereas three other patients were processed with MiXCR and VDJtools. To correct CD4 versus CD8 sorting errors, any sequence found in both subsets at a frequency ratio below 5:1 was removed. Because the origin of CDR3 nucleotide sequences shared between donor and recipient could not be assigned, those sequences were removed. At least 2-fold expansion over unstimulated cells and a minimum CFSE-low frequency of 0.002% (template counts) or 0.001% (read counts) were required for clones to be classified as alloreactive. Clones were considered mappable if detected in sequenced pre-transplant spleen, lymph node, or MLR CFSE-low populations of the donor or recipient. Cumulative frequency of alloreactive clones was calculated as a percentage of all sequences weighted by copy number. TCRdb retrieved this table from immuneACCESS and kept in-frame rearrangements only. Not all clones are present; in checked studies, unresolved V genes account for under half, and no reason is known for the remainder. V and J calls and clone size are those listed in that table; D and trimming were worked out from the DNA. The sample includes tens of thousands of clones, with 90% to 95% observed a single time. Approximately 0.48% of the sample rests with the top ten.

The chain is encoded by TRBV4-1 joined to TRBJ2-7; the D gene is possibly TRBD1, with 6 bases matching. The source is a human donor who received an intestinal transplant. The sample here was unstimulated CD8+ T cells sorted from spleen or lymph node cells, taken before intestinal transplant. The DNA reads as follows: TGCGCCAGCAGCCAAGATCCCGGACAGCACGAGCAGTACTTC. This yields the protein CASSQDPGQHEQYF.